A single TCR beta chain is shown here with its context. Looked up from germline, CDR1 is MDHEN and CDR2 is SYDVKM. The CDR3 is 17 amino acids. J gave up 1 base and V 4 bases, and 8 bases lay outside the gene matches. This sample is drawn from a study of cytomegalovirus exposure and HLA in healthy donors. The primer mix had 60 Vbeta and 13 Jbeta primers. Clones were sequenced by immunoSEQ multiplex PCR, and TCRdb holds only the in-frame ones, with some missing. Among 150,000 to 200,000 clones listed, about 83% were seen once. The sequence was obtained from a woman aged 25-40 years in good health and CMV-seropositive. Material: PBMCs. The V call is TRBV28, the J call TRBJ1-1; 11 positions match TRBD1. The CDR3 region is CASSSRDRGEPNTEAFF. As DNA, the CDR3 is TGTGCCAGCAGTTCCCGGGACAGGGGGGAACCGAACACTGAAGCTTTCTTT.